Below, 5 T cell receptor beta chains from the same sample are listed, as sequenced in a study of shared clonotypes between healthy human individuals. CD8 cells regarded as naive lacked CD45RO, were positively chosen for CCR7, and omitted terminally differentiated effector memory CD45RA+ cells. Generated by immunoSEQ multiplex PCR, the TCRdb table keeps only in-frame clones and is missing some. The sample lists roughly 2,000,000 clones, about 95% occurring once. The sequenced sample was naive CD8+ T cells sorted from blood. These receptors originate from a man younger than 35 in good health.

This clone occurred once. The chain carries TRBV11-2 and TRBJ1-1, with D unresolved. Germline assignment: CDR1 SGHAT and CDR2 FQNNGV. The CDR3 has 12 amino acids. Trimming cost V 8 bases and J 1 base, with 8 bases left between them. In nucleotides, the CDR3 is TGTGCCAGCTCTGCTTGGAACACTGAAGCTTTCTTT. Protein product: CASSAWNTEAFF.

The V call is TRBV2, the J call TRBJ2-1; TRBD2 aligns across 7 bases. The CDR3 is 14 amino acids. J lost 7 bases, V lost 4 bases, and 7 bases had no gene match. CDR1 and CDR2 from the germline V gene are SNHLY and FYNNEI. The CDR3 bases are TGTGCCAGCAGTGGGGCTAGCGGCCTTAATGAGCAGTTCTTC. Translation: CASSGASGLNEQFF.

V gene TRBV2 combines with J gene TRBJ1-2; 8 bases map to TRBD1. Germline V gene sequence: CDR1 SNHLY, CDR2 FYNNEI. This CDR3 has 12 residues. V lost 6 bases to trimming and J lost 7 bases; unmatched junction nucleotides: 4. The CDR3 DNA sequence: TGTGCCAGCAGCCCAGGGGGCGTTGGCTACACCTTC. It codes for CASSPGGVGYTF.

The chain couples TRBV5-3 to TRBJ1-1; D remains unclear. TRBV5-3 is an ORF for which the function is uncertain. V was cut by 2 bases and J by 6 bases, with 20 bases left in between. CDR3 length: 16 residues. Written as DNA, the CDR3 is TGTGCCAGAAGCTTCCTCTCGGCGGTGGTCGCCTCTGAAGCTTTCTTT. Its translation is CARSFLSAVVASEAFF.

This chain joins TRBV19 and TRBJ2-1; 12 nucleotides match TRBD2. V lost 4 bases to trimming and J lost 5 bases; unmatched junction nucleotides: 6. The CDR3 extends over 16 amino acids. Germline CDR1 is LNHDA and CDR2 is SQIVND (reference sequence). CDR3 amino acids: CASSRLAGVVNNEQFF. In DNA form, the CDR3 reads TGTGCCAGTAGTAGACTAGCGGGAGTGGTAAACAATGAGCAGTTCTTC.